The present T cell receptor (beta chain) was sequenced within a study of blood T cells in healthy people across ages. A second roughly 6 to 12 cycle PCR used barcoded and J-beta primers. One entry per CDR3 protein results from TCRdb running MiXCR on the 5' RACE reads. The top ten hold approximately 20% of the sample, which has 920,000 or so distinct CDR3 sequences, over 35% seen once. This clonotype appeared a few times. Its cognate antigen is unknown. Study findings and constraints: Diversity figures based on one million T cells were deemed too low.

Ten milliliters was the volume of peripheral blood drawn from each donor. The sequence derives from a woman aged 55-75 years in good health. The sequenced sample was blood.

This chain's CDR3 is CASSLSASGSDEQYF. DNA of the CDR3: TGTGCCAGCAGTTTATCGGCTAGCGGGAGCGACGAGCAGTACTTC. J is TRBJ2-7 and V is TRBV27, with 10 bases that match TRBD2. With V trimmed by 0 bases and J by 5 bases, 4 bases remained unmatched. The CDR3 runs to 15 residues. Germline V lookup: CDR1 MNHEY, CDR2 SMNVEV (reference sequence).